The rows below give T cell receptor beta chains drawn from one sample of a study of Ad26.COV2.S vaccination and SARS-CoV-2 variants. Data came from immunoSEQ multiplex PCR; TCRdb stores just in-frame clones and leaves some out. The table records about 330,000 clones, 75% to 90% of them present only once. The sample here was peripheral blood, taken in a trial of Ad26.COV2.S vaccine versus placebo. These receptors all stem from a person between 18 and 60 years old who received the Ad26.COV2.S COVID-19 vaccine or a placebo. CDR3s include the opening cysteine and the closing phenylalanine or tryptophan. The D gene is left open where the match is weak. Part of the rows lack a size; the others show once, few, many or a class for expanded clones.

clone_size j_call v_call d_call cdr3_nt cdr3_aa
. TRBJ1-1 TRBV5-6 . TGTGCCAGCAGCTTGGTTGGGAGCCTGAACACTGAAGCTTTCTTT CASSLVGSLNTEAFF
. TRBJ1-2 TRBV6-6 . TGTGCTGGGCGAGGTAGCAGCTACACCTTC CAGRGSSYTF
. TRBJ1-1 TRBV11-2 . TGTGCCAGCAGCTTAGTCGGGGCAGAGGGAGCTTTCTTT CASSLVGAEGAFF
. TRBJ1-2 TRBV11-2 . TGTGCCAGCAGCATTCAGGGGCGCTTCTATGGCTACACCTTC CASSIQGRFYGYTF
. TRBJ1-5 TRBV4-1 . TGCGCCAGCAGCCAAGAGGCGGGGGCTCGGGAAAATCAGCCCCAGCATTTT CASSQEAGARENQPQHF
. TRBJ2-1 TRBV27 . TGTGCCAGCAGTTTAACGGACAGCAACAATGAGCAGTTCTTC CASSLTDSNNEQFF
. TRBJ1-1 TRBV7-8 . TGTGCCAGCAGCTTTAGCCCCGGTAGGAACACTGAAGCTTTCTTT CASSFSPGRNTEAFF
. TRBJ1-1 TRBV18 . TGTGCCAGCTCACCGACCGGACAGTCGGCCACTGAAGCTTTCTTT CASSPTGQSATEAFF
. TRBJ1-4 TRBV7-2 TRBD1 TGTGCCAGCAGCTTAGCGCGGGACAGGGTATTGTCAGGAACTAATGAAAAACTGTTTTTT CASSLARDRVLSGTNEKLFF
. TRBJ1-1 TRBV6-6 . TGTGCCAGCACTTGGGAGGAAATGAACACTGAAGCTTTCTTT CASTWEEMNTEAFF
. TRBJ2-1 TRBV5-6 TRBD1 TGTGCCAGCAGCCACGGGACAGGGGGGCCGGCGGAGCAGTTCTTC CASSHGTGGPAEQFF
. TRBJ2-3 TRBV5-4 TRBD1 TGTGCCAGCAGCTCCCGACAGGGAACCCCTAGCACAGATACGCAGTATTTT CASSSRQGTPSTDTQYF
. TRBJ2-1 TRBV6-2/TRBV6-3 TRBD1 TGTGCCAGCAGTTTGCTAGGACAGGGGGAGTTCTTC CASSLLGQGEFF
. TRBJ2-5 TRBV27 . TGTGCCAGCAGTCCCCGGACTAGGGGGCAAGAGACCCAGTACTTC CASSPRTRGQETQYF
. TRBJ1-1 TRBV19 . TGTGCCAGTACCCTGGCGGACAGAGAAGCTTTCTTT CASTLADREAFF
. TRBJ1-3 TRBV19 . TGTGCCAGTAGTACCAGAGACTCTGGAAACACCATATATTTT CASSTRDSGNTIYF
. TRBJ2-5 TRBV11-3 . TGTGCCAGCAGCTCCTGGGACACGAGGCAAGAGACCCAGTACTTC CASSSWDTRQETQYF
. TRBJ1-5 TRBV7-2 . TGTGCCAGCAGCTTAGCGGGGGGCTGGAATCAGCCCCAGCATTTT CASSLAGGWNQPQHF
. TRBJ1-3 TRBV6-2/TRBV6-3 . TGTGCCAGCAGTTACGAAAAGGGGTCCGCCAACATTTTCTCTGGAAACACCATATATTTT CASSYEKGSANIFSGNTIYF
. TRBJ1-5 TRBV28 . TGTGCCAGCAGTTTCCTGACGGGCAATCAGCCCCAGCATTTT CASSFLTGNQPQHF
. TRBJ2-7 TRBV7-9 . TGTGCCAGCAGCTTAGCGAAGGGTCACCCCTACGAGCAGTACTTC CASSLAKGHPYEQYF
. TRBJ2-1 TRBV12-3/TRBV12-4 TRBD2 TGTGCCAGCAGCCTGGGAGGGTACAATGAGCAGTTCTTC CASSLGGYNEQFF
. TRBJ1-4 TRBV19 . TGTGCCAGTAGTATGCTTTCCGGGACGGGAAATGAAAAACTGTTTTTT CASSMLSGTGNEKLFF
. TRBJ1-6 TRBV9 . TGTGCCAGCAAGGGGAGTGGATCACCCCTCCACTTT CASKGSGSPLHF
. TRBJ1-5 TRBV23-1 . TGCGCCAGCAGTCAGAATTCGAACAGGCTATTATGCAATCAGCCCCAGCATTTT CASSQNSNRLLCNQPQHF
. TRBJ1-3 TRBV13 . TGTGCCAGCAGCTTAATTTCAGGGCCCTCTGGAAACACCATATATTTT CASSLISGPSGNTIYF
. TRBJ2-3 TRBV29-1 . TGCAGCGTTGAAGATCTCGACAGTTCCACAGATACGCAGTATTTT CSVEDLDSSTDTQYF
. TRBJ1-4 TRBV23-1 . TGCGCCAGCAGTCAATCCTTACAGACTGCTCCATACCCACCTAATGAAAAACTGTTTTTT CASSQSLQTAPYPPNEKLFF
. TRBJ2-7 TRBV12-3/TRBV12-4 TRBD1 TGTGCCAGCAGTCCCGGACAGGGATACGAGCAGTACTTC CASSPGQGYEQYF
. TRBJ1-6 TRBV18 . TGTGCCAGCTCACCCCTTGGGAAGTCAGGGGCCTCCTCACCCCTCCACTTT CASSPLGKSGASSPLHF
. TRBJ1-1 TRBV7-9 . TGTGCCAGCAGCTTGGTAGTCGGGGCGAGCACTGAAGCTTTCTTT CASSLVVGASTEAFF
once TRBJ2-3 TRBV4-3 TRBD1 TGCGCCAGCAGGATACAGGGGGCTGCAGATACGCAGTATTTT CASRIQGAADTQYF
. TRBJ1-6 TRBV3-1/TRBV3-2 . TGTGCCAGCAGCCAAGCACCGGGACCGACTAGTAATTCACCCCTCCACTTT CASSQAPGPTSNSPLHF
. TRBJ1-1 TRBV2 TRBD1 TGTGCCAGCAGTCGCACACAGGGGCTGAACACTGAAGCTTTCTTT CASSRTQGLNTEAFF
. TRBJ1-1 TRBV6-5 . TGTGCCAGCAGCCCCCCTACAGCCCCCGAAGCTTTCTTT CASSPPTAPEAFF
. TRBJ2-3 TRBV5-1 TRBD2 TGCGCCAGCAGCTTGGCCACAACTAGCGGTTTATCCGATACGCAGTATTTT CASSLATTSGLSDTQYF
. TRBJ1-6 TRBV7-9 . TGTGCCAGCAGCTTCGACAGGCTAAATTCACCCCTCCACTTT CASSFDRLNSPLHF
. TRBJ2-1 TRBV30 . TGTGCCTGGCTGTTAGCTGTCGGGTCCTACAATGAGCAGTTCTTC CAWLLAVGSYNEQFF
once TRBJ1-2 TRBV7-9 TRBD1 TGTGCCAGCAGCCCCGGACAGGGAGGCTATGGCTACACCTTC CASSPGQGGYGYTF
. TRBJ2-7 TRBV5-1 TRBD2 TGCGCCAGCAGCTTGGCCTCGGGGGGATGGTCCTACGAGCAGTACTTC CASSLASGGWSYEQYF
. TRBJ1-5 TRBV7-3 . TGTGCCAGCAGCTTAGGTCCCAATCAGCCCCAGCATTTT CASSLGPNQPQHF
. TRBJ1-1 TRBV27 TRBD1 TGTGCCAGCAGCCCTGGACAGGGGGCAGGATGGACTGAAGCTTTCTTT CASSPGQGAGWTEAFF